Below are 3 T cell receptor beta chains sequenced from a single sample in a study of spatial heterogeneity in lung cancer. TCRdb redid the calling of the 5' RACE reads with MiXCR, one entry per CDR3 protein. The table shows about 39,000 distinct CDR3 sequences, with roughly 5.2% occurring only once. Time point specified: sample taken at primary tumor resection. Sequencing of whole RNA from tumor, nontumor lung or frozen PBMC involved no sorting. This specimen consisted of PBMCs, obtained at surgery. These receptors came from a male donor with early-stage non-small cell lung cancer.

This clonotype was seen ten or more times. DNA for the CDR3: TGTGCCAGCACCAACAGGGTGGGTCAGCCCCAGCATTTT. This translates into CASTNRVGQPQHF. The chain links TRBV6-5 to TRBJ1-5; possible D gene TRBD1, 6 bases. Germline-derived CDR1 and CDR2 are MNHEY and SVGAGI. This CDR3 has 13 amino acids. Trimming stripped 7 bases from V and 6 bases from J, with 13 bases between.

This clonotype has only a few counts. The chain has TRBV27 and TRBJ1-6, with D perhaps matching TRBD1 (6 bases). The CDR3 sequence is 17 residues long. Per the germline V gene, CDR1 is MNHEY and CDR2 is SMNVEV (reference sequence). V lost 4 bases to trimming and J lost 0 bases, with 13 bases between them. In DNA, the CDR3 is TGTGCCAGCAGTTCCCTGACAGGCGGCTCCTATAATTCACCCCTCCACTTT. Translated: CASSSLTGGSYNSPLHF.

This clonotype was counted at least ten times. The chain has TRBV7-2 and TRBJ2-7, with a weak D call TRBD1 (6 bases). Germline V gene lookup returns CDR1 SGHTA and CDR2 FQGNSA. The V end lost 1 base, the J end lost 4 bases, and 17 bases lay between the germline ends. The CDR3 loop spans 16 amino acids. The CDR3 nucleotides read TGTGCCAGCAGCTTAGTAGGTCTGGACAGATTTTACGAGCAGTACTTC. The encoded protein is CASSLVGLDRFYEQYF. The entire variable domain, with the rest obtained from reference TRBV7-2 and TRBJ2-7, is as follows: GAGVSQSPSNKVTEKGKDVELRCDPISGHTALYWYRQSLGQGLEFLIYFQGNSAPDKSGLPSDRFSAERTGGSVSTLTIQRTQQEDSAVYLCASSLVGLDRFYEQYFGPGTRLTVT.